This T cell receptor (beta chain) came from a study of radiation and T cells in renal cell carcinoma. Broader study findings: Baseline intratumoral clonotype presence is unknown without pretreatment biopsies. Top tumor clonotypes rose in blood 2 weeks post-radiation, then contracted.

Sample time point: blood 2 weeks post-SBRT. The treatment is: 15 Gy SBRT to primary tumor, nephrectomy 4 weeks later. This clone was recorded a few times. Its antigen is not known. CDR3 length equals 15 residues. The V end was cut by 4 bases, the J end by 1 base, with 13 bases between. Clones were read by immunoSEQ multiplex PCR, and TCRdb kept only the in-frame ones, dropping some. The sample contains about 130,000 clones, around 81% of which appear only once. V usage is TRBV5-3 and J usage is TRBJ2-3; D gene unclear. TRBV5-3 is known as an ORF, though its function is uncertain. Material: blood, obtained from a patient whose treatment included radiotherapy and nephrectomy. The sequence derives from a man aged 50-59 years with renal cell carcinoma. In DNA form, the CDR3 reads TGTGCCAGAAGCGAAGACTTGTGTCGCACAGATACGCAGTATTTT. This encodes CARSEDLCRTDTQYF.